These 32 T cell receptor beta chains originate from one sample sequenced in a study of breast tumors, draining lymph nodes, adjacent tissues. The lymph nodes were axillary draining lymph nodes from breast cancer patients. One entry per CDR3 protein, called by TCRdb with MiXCR from the multiplex PCR reads. The table has 200,000 or so distinct CDR3 sequences, roughly 31% seen once. The sequencing input was axillary lymph node tissue. These receptors were taken from a female donor with breast cancer. Some clones in this sample may be carry-over from other donors' samples.

The V call is TRBV9, the J call TRBJ2-7, with 10 bases lining up with TRBD1. J gave up 4 bases and V 0 bases, and 7 bases lay outside the gene matches. The CDR3 spans 16 residues. Looked up from germline, CDR1 is SGDLS and CDR2 is YYNGEE. The CDR3 DNA sequence: TGTGCCAGCAGCGTAGGATCCGGGACAGGGGATTACGAGCAGTACTTC. Encoded protein: CASSVGSGTGDYEQYF. The whole variable domain, filled in from reference TRBV9 and TRBJ2-7, reads DSGVTQTPKHLITATGQRVTLRCSPRSGDLSVYWYQQSLDQGLQFLIQYYNGEERAKGNILERFSAQQFPDLHSELNLSSLELGDSALYFCASSVGSGTGDYEQYFGPGTRLTVT.

This clonotype was seen ten or more times. The chain links TRBV12-3 or TRBV12-4 to TRBJ2-2, with 10 bases aligning to TRBD2. The CDR3 runs 16 residues. V was pared by 3 bases and J by 1 base, with 2 bases of the junction left unmatched. The DNA of the CDR3 is TGTGCCAGCAGTTTTAGGACTAGCGGGAACACCGGGGAGCTGTTTTTT. This sequence encodes CASSFRTSGNTGELFF.

This clonotype appeared many times. The V and J genes are TRBV28 and TRBJ2-7; the match to TRBD2 covers 7 bases. The junction had 8 bases not matched to a gene; V was cut back by 6 bases and J by 0 bases. Germline-derived CDR1 and CDR2 are MDHEN and SYDVKM. CDR3 length: 15 amino acids. Here the CDR3 reads CASSSSGASSYEQYF. CDR3 sequence (DNA): TGTGCCAGCAGCTCGAGCGGGGCAAGCTCCTACGAGCAGTACTTC.

The chain uses TRBV14 and TRBJ2-1; 10 nucleotides align to TRBD2. Germline V lookup: CDR1 SGHDN, CDR2 FVKESK. The CDR3 extends over 16 amino acids. V gave up 8 bases and J gave up 9 bases; unmatched junction bases: 16. The CDR3 DNA follows: TGTGCCAGCTCTCCAAGTGGCAGCGGGAGGGTGGGTGAGCAGTTCTTC. The encoded protein is CASSPSGSGRVGEQFF. The full variable domain, with the rest looked up from reference TRBV14 and TRBJ2-1, is EAGVTQFPSHSVIEKGQTVTLRCDPISGHDNLYWYRRVMGKEIKFLLHFVKESKQDESGMPNNRFLAERTGGTYSTLKVQPAELEDSGVYFCASSPSGSGRVGEQFFGPGTRLTVL.

This clonotype was observed a few times. This sequence joins TRBV7-9 and TRBJ1-1; D not certain. Germline V gene sequence: CDR1 SEHNR, CDR2 FQNEAQ (reference sequence). This CDR3 contains 15 residues. The V end lost 5 bases, the J end lost 1 base, and 14 bases lay between the germline ends. CDR3 nucleotide sequence: TGTGCCAGCAGCGAAGTGGGCCAGGCGAACACTGAAGCTTTCTTT. As protein: CASSEVGQANTEAFF.

This clonotype was seen more than once but under ten times. The chain is built from TRBV6-5 and TRBJ2-7; perhaps TRBD2 as D (5 bases). V gave up 5 bases and J gave up 6 bases, with 17 bases separating them. The CDR3 length is 14 residues. Germline CDR1 MNHEY, CDR2 SVGAGI. The chain's CDR3 is CASSHLSGGSEQYF. The DNA of the CDR3 is TGTGCCAGCAGTCACCTCAGCGGTGGGTCCGAGCAGTACTTC.

This clonotype came up many times. J is TRBJ2-1 and V is TRBV9; 13 nucleotides line up with TRBD2. The CDR3 is 16 amino acids. V was pared by 3 bases and J by 6 bases, with 6 bases of the junction left unmatched. Per the germline V gene, CDR1 is SGDLS and CDR2 is YYNGEE. CDR3 coding DNA: TGTGCCAGCAGCGCCTTACTAGCGGGGGGGCTCAATGAGCAGTTCTTC. It codes for CASSALLAGGLNEQFF.

The gene calls are TRBV12-3 or TRBV12-4 and TRBJ1-5, with TRBD1 matching 10 bases. Germline trimming cut 6 bases from V and 11 bases from J; bases unmatched to any gene: 7. This CDR3 spans 13 amino acids. The CDR3 loop is CASSPPGQGSQHF. CDR3 coding DNA: TGTGCCAGCAGCCCCCCGGGACAGGGGTCCCAGCATTTT.

This clonotype has a count of ten or more. The V gene is TRBV5-5, the J gene TRBJ2-3; TRBD1 matches at 11 bases. Germline CDR1 SGHKS, CDR2 YYEKEE (reference sequence). CDR3 size: 16 residues. V dropped 4 bases and J dropped 2; count of bases not matched to a gene: 6. In nucleotides, the CDR3 is TGTGCCAGCAGCCCAGGACAGGGGGCTATCACAGATACGCAGTATTTT. Its translation: CASSPGQGAITDTQYF.

This clonotype was observed a few times. The chain has TRBV6-1 and TRBJ2-7; 10 bases map to TRBD1. The germline V gene encodes CDR1 MNHNS and CDR2 SASEGT. The CDR3 sequence is 14 residues long. Losses at the gene ends were 7 bases for V and 1 base for J; bases not matched to a gene: 4. As DNA, the CDR3 is TGTGCCAGCATGCGGGACAGGGGTTCCTACGAGCAGTACTTC. It translates to CASMRDRGSYEQYF.

This clonotype occurred many times. V gene TRBV29-1 combines with J gene TRBJ2-1, with D possibly being TRBD1 (5 bases). Deletions cut 4 bases from V and 4 bases from J, with 5 bases between. Germline CDR1 SQVTM, CDR2 ANQGSEA. This CDR3 has 11 residues. The CDR3 spells CSVAGYNEQFF. In nucleotides, the CDR3 is TGCAGCGTTGCAGGGTACAATGAGCAGTTCTTC.

The chain couples TRBV4-2 to TRBJ2-7; unclear D gene. Per germline, CDR1 LGHNA and CDR2 YNFKEQ. The V end was cut by 0 bases, the J end by 2 bases, with 11 bases between. The CDR3 runs to 15 residues. The DNA of the CDR3 is TGTGCCAGCAGCCAAGATCAGCACCTCACCTACGAGCAGTACTTC. Amino acid sequence: CASSQDQHLTYEQYF.

There are many counts of this clonotype. This rearrangement joins TRBV19 to TRBJ2-1; D call uncertain. Germline V gives CDR1 LNHDA, CDR2 SQIVND (reference sequence). V was clipped by 3 bases and J by 7 bases, with 7 bases between them. This CDR3 comprises 12 residues. The CDR3 loop reads CASSIGINEQFF. In nucleotides, the CDR3 is TGTGCCAGTAGTATCGGAATTAATGAGCAGTTCTTC.

In its sample, this clonotype is medium-sized. The rearrangement uses TRBV24-1 and TRBJ2-7, with D perhaps TRBD2 (6 bases). Germline lookup yields CDR1 KGHDR and CDR2 SFDVKD. V was trimmed by 8 bases and J by 5 bases, leaving 15 bases between them. The CDR3 is 13 residues long. The CDR3 nucleotides are TGTGCCACCACTCCTCGGGGGAGCCACGAGCAGTACTTC. As protein: CATTPRGSHEQYF.

This clonotype was picked up many times. The V gene is TRBV5-5, the J gene TRBJ2-2; 8 bases match TRBD1. Germline CDR1 is SGHKS and CDR2 is YYEKEE (reference sequence). V shed 4 bases, J shed 3 bases, and the junction held 5 bases outside the gene matches. The length of the CDR3 is 15 residues. The CDR3 loop reads CASSRLDRDTGELFF. The CDR3, as DNA: TGTGCCAGCAGCCGGCTGGACAGGGACACCGGGGAGCTGTTTTTT.

The CDR3 region is CASSAPGTINTEAFF. CDR3 bases: TGTGCCAGCAGTGCTCCCGGGACCATAAACACTGAAGCTTTCTTT. The chain is built from TRBV2 and TRBJ1-1, with D tentatively TRBD1 (5 bases). V lost 4 bases and J 2 bases, leaving 14 bases between the germline ends. This CDR3 is 15 amino acids long. Per germline, CDR1 SNHLY and CDR2 FYNNEI. Filled out from reference TRBV2 and TRBJ1-1, the complete variable domain reads EPEVTQTPSHQVTQMGQEVILRCVPISNHLYFYWYRQILGQKVEFLVSFYNNEISEKSEIFDDQFSVERPDGSNFTLKIRSTKLEDSAMYFCASSAPGTINTEAFFGQGTRLTVV.

The table lists this clonotype with many counts. DNA for the CDR3: TGTGCCAGCAGCCAAGATGTGGGGACTAACTATGGCTACACCTTC. Amino acids: CASSQDVGTNYGYTF. The chain has TRBV3-1 and TRBJ1-2; no reliable D call. Germline V gene data show CDR1 as LGHDT and CDR2 as YNNKEL (reference sequence). The CDR3 totals 15 residues. V lost 0 bases and J 0 bases, leaving 8 bases between the germline ends.

This clonotype was recorded many times. V is TRBV19 and J is TRBJ2-7; D tentatively fits TRBD1 or TRBD2 (5 bases each). Trimming removed 7 bases at V and 2 bases at J, with 15 bases between. CDR3 length: 14 amino acids. The germline V gene has CDR1 LNHDA and CDR2 SQIVND (reference sequence). CDR3: CASNSPGRTYEQYF. In DNA form, the CDR3 reads TGTGCCAGTAACTCCCCGGGACGGACCTACGAGCAGTACTTC. Using reference TRBV19 and TRBJ2-7 for the parts outside the CDR3, the full variable domain is DGGITQSPKYLFRKEGQNVTLSCEQNLNHDAMYWYRQDPGQGLRLIYYSQIVNDFQKGDIAEGYSVSREKKESFPLTVTSAQKNPTAFYLCASNSPGRTYEQYFGPGTRLTVT.

This clonotype was seen ten or more times. The chain recombines TRBV2 with TRBJ2-1; no clear D. CDR1 and CDR2 (germline): SNHLY, FYNNEI. The CDR3 is made up of 15 amino acids. Between the trimmed V and J ends, which lost 3 bases and 6 bases, there was a span of 15 bases. The CDR3 nucleotides read TGTGCCAGCAGTGACCTACTGGTTGCCGCCAATGAGCAGTTCTTC. This translates into CASSDLLVAANEQFF. The entire variable domain, with the rest obtained from reference TRBV2 and TRBJ2-1, is as follows: EPEVTQTPSHQVTQMGQEVILRCVPISNHLYFYWYRQILGQKVEFLVSFYNNEISEKSEIFDDQFSVERPDGSNFTLKIRSTKLEDSAMYFCASSDLLVAANEQFFGPGTRLTVL.

The chain recombines TRBV20-1 with TRBJ2-7; D perhaps matches TRBD1 (6 bases). The CDR3 consists of 13 residues. Germline V gene lookup returns CDR1 DFQATT and CDR2 SNEGSKA (reference sequence). The germline V and J ends were trimmed by 2 bases and 2 bases, with 10 bases remaining between them. The CDR3 DNA reads as TGCAGTGCTAGACCTACAGGGCCCTACGAGCAGTACTTC. This gives the protein CSARPTGPYEQYF.

This chain uses TRBV12-3 or TRBV12-4 with TRBJ1-2; TRBD1 agrees at 9 bases. Germline trimming cut 3 bases from V and 7 bases from J; bases unmatched to any gene: 6. The CDR3 length is 14 residues. The DNA of the CDR3 is TGTGCCAGCAGTTTCGCGGGACAGGGAACTGGCTACACCTTC. It codes for CASSFAGQGTGYTF.

This clonotype was seen at least ten times. The chain combines TRBV20-1 with TRBJ1-2; D may be TRBD1 (6 bases). Between the trimmed V and J ends, which lost 3 bases and 6 bases, there was a span of 8 bases. Looked up from germline, CDR1 is DFQATT and CDR2 is SNEGSKA (reference sequence). CDR3 length: 11 residues. The chain's CDR3 is CSASRGDGYTF. The DNA for the CDR3 is TGCAGTGCTAGTAGGGGGGATGGCTACACCTTC.

This clonotype was counted a few times. The chain has TRBV4-3 and TRBJ2-3; possible D gene TRBD1, 6 bases. Trimming cost V 2 bases and J 2 bases, with 11 bases left between them. Germline V gene lookup returns CDR1 LGHNA and CDR2 YSLEER. The CDR3 sequence is 15 residues long. In nucleotides, the CDR3 is TGCGCCAGCAGCCAACGGGACACATCCACAGATACGCAGTATTTT. Amino acids: CASSQRDTSTDTQYF.

The table lists this clonotype with many counts. The genes are TRBV7-6 and TRBJ2-5; tentative D call: TRBD1 (6 bases). From germline, CDR1 is SGHVS and CDR2 FNYEAQ. This CDR3 is 17 amino acids long. The V gene lost 1 base and the J gene lost 1 base, with 16 bases spanning the gap. CDR3 loop: CASSLGQLTGVQETQYF. CDR3 DNA sequence: TGTGCCAGCAGCTTAGGACAATTGACAGGCGTCCAAGAGACCCAGTACTTC.

With regard to this clonotype: A read error may be the cause here, since a much bigger clone is one base away. The rearrangement links TRBV20-1 to TRBJ2-5; the D gene is possibly TRBD1 (6 bases). The CDR3 runs 12 residues. CDR1 DFQATT and CDR2 SNEGSKA come from the germline V gene (reference sequence). The CDR3 loop reads CSAWGQQETPYF. For the CDR3, the DNA is TGCAGTGCTTGGGGGCAGCAAGAGACCCCGTACTTC.

Concerning this clonotype itself: This may be a read error: a much more frequent sequence differs by one nucleotide. This chain joins TRBV6-1 and TRBJ2-7, with D uncertain. In germline, CDR1 is MNHNS, CDR2 SASEGT. The CDR3 is 13 amino acids. The V and J ends lost 6 bases and 5 bases respectively, with 14 bases between them. The CDR3 region has the DNA TGTGCCAGCAGGCATATAAACCTCCACGAGCAGTACTTC. Translated, it gives CASRHINLHEQYF.

The rearrangement uses TRBV24-1 and TRBJ2-3, with 8 bases fitting TRBD2. CDR3 length: 14 amino acids. Germline trimming cut 5 bases from V and 11 bases from J; bases unmatched to any gene: 11. The germline CDR1 and CDR2 sequences are KGHDR and SFDVKD. The DNA for the CDR3 is TGTGCCACCAGTGCCGGGAGGGACTACAATGAGCAGTATTTT. It encodes CATSAGRDYNEQYF.

Concerning this clonotype: A read error may explain this, as a much larger clone is one base away. J is TRBJ2-1 and V is TRBV5-6, with 7 bases identical to TRBD2. The CDR3 extends over 15 amino acids. CDR1 is SGHDT, CDR2 YYEEEE, per germline. Trimming took 6 bases from V and 6 from J; bases not matched to a gene: 12. Here the CDR3 reads CASTPGTTGTNEQFF. The CDR3 nucleotides read TGTGCCAGCACCCCCGGGACTACCGGGACCAATGAGCAGTTCTTC.

This clonotype was counted ten times or more. The rearrangement uses TRBV2 and TRBJ2-7; D possibly corresponds to TRBD1 (5 bases). Germline V gene lookup returns CDR1 SNHLY and CDR2 FYNNEI. The V and J ends lost 6 bases and 6 bases respectively, with 15 bases between them. The length of the CDR3 is 13 residues. The CDR3 sequence: CASSVVGQGEQYF. Here the CDR3 DNA reads TGTGCCAGCAGCGTGGTGGGGCAGGGCGAGCAGTACTTC.

In the case of this clonotype: A much larger clone differs by one base, so this may be a read error. The chain couples TRBV3-1 to TRBJ2-3, with 7 positions matching TRBD2. The ends lost 4 bases at V and 5 bases at J; junction bases unmatched: 9. Germline CDR1 reads LGHDT; CDR2 reads YNNKEL (reference sequence). This CDR3 region has 15 residues. The CDR3 loop reads CASSPRTSVEDTQYF. DNA for the CDR3: TGTGCCAGCAGCCCCCGGACTAGTGTAGAAGATACGCAGTATTTT.

The sample holds many counts of this clonotype. The rearrangement joins TRBV6-5 to TRBJ2-7; D ambiguous. This CDR3 region has 13 residues. Germline CDR1 and CDR2: MNHEY and SVGAGI. V lost 2 bases and J 4 bases, leaving 9 bases between the germline ends. The CDR3 sequence: CASSYTVEYEQYF. Written as DNA, the CDR3 is TGTGCCAGCAGTTACACGGTAGAGTACGAGCAGTACTTC.

This clonotype showed up just a few times. V usage is TRBV5-1 and J usage is TRBJ1-1; D gene ambiguous. The CDR3 has 13 residues. CDR1 is SGHRS and CDR2 is YFSETQ in the germline V gene. V was pared by 3 bases and J by 7 bases, with 13 bases between. The CDR3 DNA sequence: TGCGCCAGCAGCTCTACCGTCGGGGTTGAAGCTTTCTTT. Its translation: CASSSTVGVEAFF. The whole variable domain, remainder taken from reference TRBV5-1 and TRBJ1-1, is KAGVTQTPRYLIKTRGQQVTLSCSPISGHRSVSWYQQTPGQGLQFLFEYFSETQRNKGNFPGRFSGRQFSNSRSEMNVSTLELGDSALYLCASSSTVGVEAFFGQGTRLTVV.